This is a list of T cell receptor beta chains from one sample in a study of regulatory T cells in long-lasting Graves disease. TCRdb re-analysed the multiplex PCR reads in MiXCR, keeping a single row per CDR3 protein. This sample has 450,000 to 700,000 distinct CDR3 sequences, with about 13% found just once. The data were also submitted as part of a second study, on T cells in Graves' hyperthyroidism and ophthalmopathy.

The starting material was peripheral blood mononuclear cells (PBMCs), obtained at new diagnosis, from a patient treated with antithyroid drugs. Source of these receptors: a man aged 25-40 years with Graves disease. CDR3s include the opening cysteine and the closing phenylalanine or tryptophan. The D gene is left open where the match is weak. For some rows the clone size is stated as once, few or many, or as a class when expanded; others skip it.

clone_size,v_call,d_call,j_call,cdr3_nt,cdr3_aa
many,TRBV27,NA,TRBJ2-3,TGTGCCAGCAGGCCTAACAGGGCAGATACGCAGTATTTT,CASRPNRADTQYF
many,TRBV27,TRBD2,TRBJ2-7,TGTGCCAGCAGTTTGGGGCCTAGCGGGAGGGGCGAGCAGTACTTC,CASSLGPSGRGEQYF
many,TRBV28,TRBD1,TRBJ2-7,TGTGCCAGCAGTTCTCCCCCCGGGACAGGGGGTAGCGAGCAGTACTTC,CASSSPPGTGGSEQYF
NA,TRBV7-9,NA,TRBJ2-1,TGTGCCAGCAGCCCCCCAAGGAGGAGCTCCTACAATGGGCAGTTCTTC,CASSPPRRSSYNGQFF
NA,TRBV24-1,NA,TRBJ2-1,TGTGCCACCAGTGATGAGGCCGACAGGAGGCAGTTCTTC,CATSDEADRRQFF
NA,TRBV30,NA,TRBJ2-2,TGTGCCTGGAGCCCGATTACCGGGGAGCTGTTTTTT,CAWSPITGELFF
many,TRBV20-1,TRBD2,TRBJ2-7,TGCAGTGCTAAGCCCGCTAGCGGGACGTACGAGCAGTACTTC,CSAKPASGTYEQYF
NA,TRBV29-1,TRBD1,TRBJ2-2,TGCAGCGTTGGGGGGACAGTAAACACCGGGGAGCTGTTTTTT,CSVGGTVNTGELFF
many,TRBV7-2,TRBD1,TRBJ2-7,TGTGCCAGCAGCTTCGCAGTGGGAATACAGGGGCGCAGCGGTTACGAGCAGTACTTC,CASSFAVGIQGRSGYEQYF
many,TRBV12-3/TRBV12-4,NA,TRBJ2-1,TGTGCCAGCAGTGGGGCGGGCTCCTACAATGAGCAGTTCTTC,CASSGAGSYNEQFF
few,TRBV3-1,TRBD1,TRBJ2-3,TGTGCCAGCAGCCCGATCGAGCAGGCAGGGGGTTCAACAGATACGCAGTATTTT,CASSPIEQAGGSTDTQYF
NA,TRBV19,NA,TRBJ1-1,TGTGCCAGTAGTATTCCCGAGAACACTGAAGCTTTCTTT,CASSIPENTEAFF
many,TRBV20-1,TRBD1,TRBJ1-1,TGCAGTGCCTCAACCGGGACAGATATCTCCCCCTGGATCGCTGAAGCTTTCTTT,CSASTGTDISPWIAEAFF